Listed below are T cell receptor beta chains from one sample, sequenced in a study of shared clonotypes between healthy human individuals. Generated by immunoSEQ multiplex PCR, the TCRdb table keeps only in-frame clones and is missing some. Of 400,000 to 600,000 clones listed, roughly 77% were seen once; the top ten hold about 12%. The sample comprised PBMCs. All receptors derive from a woman between 35 and 50 years old in good health. Some clones in this sample may be carry-over from other donors' samples. The conserved cysteine and the conserved F or W are not part of the CDR3 here. The order of the fields is CDR3 length, J gene, V gene, CDR3 protein.

>10|TRBJ1-2|TRBV25-1
ASRTGEIGYT
>11|TRBJ2-5|TRBV14
ASSQVPRETQY
>14|TRBJ2-4|TRBV5-1
ASSLGLAGVDDIQY
>11|TRBJ2-7|TRBV6-5
ASSYSSSDPLA
>14|TRBJ2-7|TRBV5-1
ASSGQPGTPSYEQY
>12|TRBJ2-5|TRBV11-2
ASTSIGGSETQY
>13|TRBJ2-3|TRBV28
ASSWGSGRTDTQY
>10|TRBJ2-7|TRBV10-1
ASRGIQDEQY
>14|TRBJ2-3|TRBV28
ASSLARGQLADTQY
>14|TRBJ1-1|TRBV2
ASRARWTGANTEAF
>13|TRBJ2-3|TRBV7-9
ASSSGWDVTDTQY
>12|TRBJ2-2|TRBV7-9
ASSLGRNTGELF
>15|TRBJ2-7|TRBV28
ASSPLGTAGPNSEQY
>13|TRBJ2-7|TRBV7-9
ASSSDYKSSYEQY
>11|TRBJ2-3|TRBV7-9
ASSLDVTDTQY
>13|TRBJ1-2|TRBV7-2
ASSLSTGGVYGYT
>13|TRBJ1-2|TRBV14
ASSQVEVPSGGYT
>13|TRBJ2-1|TRBV5-4
ASSRNVGSPHGQF
>12|TRBJ1-1|TRBV28
ASSTGGMNTEAF
>13|TRBJ2-5|TRBV28
ASSSINRQIETQY
>11|TRBJ1-3|TRBV5-1
ASSRQSGNTIY
>14|TRBJ2-1|TRBV10-3
AISESLAGEGDEQF
>12|TRBJ2-5|TRBV7-2
ASSLRAGGWEQY
>19|TRBJ2-3|TRBV23-1
ASSQRPTLAGGLTRTDTQY
>9|TRBJ1-1|TRBV5-6
ASSRQGEAF
>12|TRBJ2-3|TRBV5-1
ASSLGTDTDTQY
>12|TRBJ2-1|TRBV25-1
ASSEPVAGDEQF
>11|TRBJ1-1|TRBV28
ASRIGGGTEAF
>12|TRBJ2-2|TRBV5-1
ASRPRPGTGELF
>12|TRBJ2-7|TRBV10-2
ASRWGQGAYEQY
>11|TRBJ2-1|TRBV28
ASSLLDPQVQF
>11|TRBJ1-2|TRBV2
ASSGPGRDGYT
>12|TRBJ1-5|TRBV28
ASSWTGLDQPQH
>11|TRBJ2-3|TRBV14
ASQRERTDTQY
>14|TRBJ2-3|TRBV5-5
ASSLEARASTDTQY
>14|TRBJ2-5|TRBV5-6
ASSLGGTGGGETQY
>13|TRBJ2-2|TRBV27
ASSLSGEWYGELF
>15|TRBJ2-4|TRBV15
ATSTDVGGGAKNIQY
>10|TRBJ1-5|TRBV7-8
ASSLIGQPQH
>10|TRBJ1-1|TRBV5-1
ASSRGTTEAF
>12|TRBJ2-7|TRBV5-4
ASSLGGPGDEQY
>12|TRBJ2-7|TRBV5-6
ASSRGYMGYEQY
>13|.|TRBV2
ASKVAGGISYEQY
>12|.|TRBV14
ASSQLATTYEQY
>12|TRBJ1-6|TRBV28
ASSLEDHSSPLH
>13|TRBJ1-4|TRBV28
ASSLWRGRNEKLF
>14|TRBJ1-1|TRBV2
ASSVGRGFMNTEAF
>13|TRBJ1-5|TRBV10-3
AISERQGAEQPQH
>12|TRBJ1-4|TRBV2
ASRFSTTNEKLF
>12|TRBJ1-5|TRBV15
ATSRTGGRQPQH
>12|TRBJ2-7|TRBV4-3
ASSQEYDSYEQY
>12|TRBJ2-7|TRBV5-4
ASSLRERTYEQY
>12|TRBJ2-5|TRBV10-1
ASKPWRKKETQY
>11|.|TRBV30
AWSEGQSYEQY
>14|TRBJ2-2|TRBV19
ASSMLPGPITGELF
>15|TRBJ2-1|TRBV27
ASSLPRLAGGFNEQF